These T cell receptor beta chains were read from a single sample in a study of PD-L1 blockade in urothelial cancer. The table came from immunoSEQ multiplex PCR; TCRdb's copy has only in-frame clones and leaves some out. Of about 20,000 clones listed, just over 85% were seen once; the top ten hold about 4%. Here the sequenced sample was PBMCs, taken around atezolizumab (anti-PD-L1) treatment. The receptor source for this set is a middle-aged man with urothelial cancer. Each CDR3 is given with its conserved first and last residue. D genes are given only for firm matches.

v_call	d_call	j_call	cdr3_nt	cdr3_aa
TRBV10-3	TRBD2	TRBJ2-1	TGTGCCATCAGTGCCCTGGGACTAGCGGTCCACAATGAGCAGTTCTTC	CAISALGLAVHNEQFF
TRBV6-5	-	TRBJ2-7	TGTGCCAGCTTGGAGTGGCCCTACGAGCAGTACTTC	CASLEWPYEQYF
TRBV4-3	-	TRBJ2-3	TGCGCCAGCAGCCAAGATAAAGAGGGTAGCACAGATACGCAGTATTTT	CASSQDKEGSTDTQYF
TRBV4-3	-	TRBJ2-7	TGCGCCAGCAGCCAGTACTACAGGGACCGGAACGAGCAGTACTTC	CASSQYYRDRNEQYF
TRBV10-1	-	TRBJ1-1	TGCGCCAGCAGTGAGGATACAGTGAACACTGAAGCTTTCTTT	CASSEDTVNTEAFF
TRBV7-2	TRBD2	TRBJ2-1	TGTGCCAGCAGCTGGACTAGCGCCAGCTCCTACAATGAGCAGTTCTTC	CASSWTSASSYNEQFF
TRBV5-4	-	TRBJ1-1	TGTGCCAGCAGCTTGGTGGCAGGGATGAACACTGAAGCTTTCTTT	CASSLVAGMNTEAFF
TRBV5-6	TRBD1	TRBJ1-4	TGTGCCAGCAGCCTACGGACAGGGAAAGCTAATGAAAAACTGTTTTTT	CASSLRTGKANEKLFF
TRBV7-9	-	TRBJ2-3	TGTGCCAGCAGCTTAACAGTCGCCCAACGTAGAGATACGCAGTATTTT	CASSLTVAQRRDTQYF
TRBV6-5	-	TRBJ1-1	TGTGCCAGCAGGGGGGTAGGGGGCACTGAAGCTTTCTTT	CASRGVGGTEAFF